This T cell receptor (beta chain) was sequenced for a study of T cell responses to AZD1222 COVID-19 vaccine. Whole-study results and caveats: Only six or seven AZD1222 recipients were seropositive at baseline. Following two doses of AZD1222, Spike-specific TCR breadth and depth rose. No repertoire was sampled before or during the peak T cell response, only after it. Donor demographics were predominantly white British with a female majority; clonal diversity may be underestimated.

The CDR3 is 16 amino acids. The germline V gene encodes CDR1 KGHSH and CDR2 LQKENI. Unmatched junction bases numbered 11, after V lost 3 bases and J lost 4 bases. Method: immunoSEQ multiplex PCR; TCRdb's copy keeps in-frame clones and lacks some. The sample contains under 150,000 clones, 85% to 95% of which appear only once. About this clone: The antigen is not known.

This clonotype was sampled from an adult in good health. J is TRBJ1-2 and V is TRBV18, with 7 bases identical to TRBD1. Sample: peripheral blood, taken on day 0 of AZD1222 vaccination. In DNA form, the CDR3 reads TGTGCCAGCTCACCTCAATCACAGGGGCTCTCCTATGGCTACACCTTC. It codes for CASSPQSQGLSYGYTF.